Shown below are 15 T cell receptor beta chains from a single sample sequenced in a study of blood T cell repertoires in COVID-19 (dated by TCRdb to the early 2020s). To prepare the library, the immunoSEQ multiplex PCR assay was applied. The source is immuneACCESS, and TCRdb retained only in-frame sequences with V and J called. Part of the clones is not carried over; for the studies checked, unresolved V genes explain less than half of this, and the remainder is unexplained. The sample table lists 45,000 to 65,000 clones, roughly 83% of them with a count of one. Roughly 10% of the sample is taken by the ten largest. The sequenced sample consisted of peripheral blood. Receptor source: a man aged 30 to 39 with COVID-19, enrolled during active disease.

The rearrangement links TRBV19 to TRBJ2-4; 8 nucleotides agree with TRBD2. V trimming: 6 bases; J trimming: 3 bases; junction bases outside the gene matches: 10. In germline, CDR1 is LNHDA, CDR2 SQIVND (reference sequence). The CDR3 spans 16 residues. Here the CDR3 reads CASRASGRVGKNIQYF. The CDR3 DNA reads as TGTGCCAGTAGAGCCAGCGGGAGAGTGGGCAAAAACATTCAGTACTTC.

V usage is TRBV5-6 and J usage is TRBJ2-5; 9 positions agree with TRBD2. This CDR3 is built from 13 residues. Trimming at V came to 3 bases and at J to 3 bases, leaving 0 bases not matched to a gene. Looked up from germline, CDR1 is SGHDT and CDR2 is YYEEEE. The CDR3 coding sequence is TGTGCCAGCAGCTGGACTAGCGAAGAGACCCAGTACTTC. Translation gives CASSWTSEETQYF. Complete variable domain (other parts from reference TRBV5-6 and TRBJ2-5): DAGVTQSPTHLIKTRGQQVTLRCSPKSGHDTVSWYQQALGQGPQFIFQYYEEEERQRGNFPDRFSGHQFPNYSSELNVNALLLGDSALYLCASSWTSEETQYFGPGTRLLVL.

The chain links TRBV28 to TRBJ1-1; D is uncertain. Trimming stripped 2 bases from V and 1 base from J, with 8 bases between. The CDR3 totals 14 residues. CDR1 MDHEN and CDR2 SYDVKM come from the germline V gene. The CDR3 is CASSLEGSNTEAFF. CDR3 nucleotide sequence: TGTGCCAGCAGTTTAGAGGGATCGAACACTGAAGCTTTCTTT.

This chain connects TRBV27 to TRBJ1-1; no clear D. This CDR3 spans 14 amino acids. V was trimmed by 4 bases and J by 5 bases, leaving 14 bases between them. The germline gives CDR1 MNHEY, CDR2 SMNVEV (reference sequence). The chain's CDR3 is CASSSGIPGTEAFF. In DNA form, the CDR3 reads TGTGCCAGCAGTTCCGGGATCCCCGGGACTGAAGCTTTCTTT.

The chain recombines TRBV29-1 with TRBJ1-5, with 9 bases that match TRBD1. This CDR3 comprises 14 residues. CDR1 SQVTM and CDR2 ANQGSEA come from the germline V gene. V lost 5 bases, J lost 0 bases, and 2 bases stayed unmatched. The CDR3 DNA follows: TGCAGCGTTCTACAGGGGGCTAGCAATCAGCCCCAGCATTTT. Residues: CSVLQGASNQPQHF. The whole variable domain, filled in from reference TRBV29-1 and TRBJ1-5, reads SAVISQKPSRDICQRGTSLTIQCQVDSQVTMMFWYRQQPGQSLTLIATANQGSEATYESGFVIDKFPISRPNLTFSTLTVSNMSPEDSSIYLCSVLQGASNQPQHFGDGTRLSIL.

The rearrangement joins TRBV27 to TRBJ2-2; 9 nucleotides line up with TRBD2. Per the germline V gene, CDR1 is MNHEY and CDR2 is SMNVEV (reference sequence). The length of the CDR3 is 15 residues. V dropped 3 bases and J dropped 8; count of bases not matched to a gene: 7. In nucleotides, the CDR3 is TGTGCCAGCAGTTTCCTCGGGCTAGCGGGGGGGGAGCTGTTTTTT. This translates into CASSFLGLAGGELFF.

CDR3 nucleotides: TGTGCCAGCAGTTACTGGGACAGCCGCAATCAGCCCCAGCATTTT. Its protein is CASSYWDSRNQPQHF. The gene calls are TRBV6-2 or TRBV6-3 and TRBJ1-5, with TRBD1 identical over 7 bases. The V gene end was trimmed by 1 base and the J gene end by 2 bases; junction bases not matched to a gene: 2. The CDR3 has 15 residues. Germline CDR1 reads MNHEY; CDR2 reads SVGEGT.

J is TRBJ2-1 and V is TRBV19, with 9 bases lining up with TRBD2. Per germline, CDR1 LNHDA and CDR2 SQIVND (reference sequence). This CDR3 is 15 amino acids long. J lost 8 bases, V lost 2 bases, and 7 bases had no gene match. The CDR3 DNA follows: TGTGCCAGTAGTATATTTAGCGGGAGTAGCGATGAGCAGTTCTTC. It is translated as CASSIFSGSSDEQFF.

This chain uses TRBV9 with TRBJ1-6; 8 nucleotides match TRBD1. The CDR3 sequence is 11 residues long. Germline-derived CDR1 and CDR2 are SGDLS and YYNGEE. V dropped 3 bases and J dropped 17; count of bases not matched to a gene: 4. The CDR3 coding sequence is TGTGCCAGCAGCGCGGACAGGGAGATCCACTTT. Its protein product is CASSADREIHF. The full variable domain, its missing parts supplied by reference TRBV9 and TRBJ1-6, is DSGVTQTPKHLITATGQRVTLRCSPRSGDLSVYWYQQSLDQGLQFLIQYYNGEERAKGNILERFSAQQFPDLHSELNLSSLELGDSALYFCASSADREIHFGNGTRLTVT.

This clone was detected only once. The chain recombines TRBV7-2 with TRBJ1-5; perhaps TRBD1 as D (6 bases). The CDR3 covers 15 residues. Per the germline V gene, CDR1 is SGHTA and CDR2 is FQGNSA. The V end lost 3 bases, the J end lost 5 bases, and 14 bases lay between the germline ends. As DNA, the CDR3 is TGTGCCAGCAGCTTTCAGCAGGGGACATATCAGCCCCAGCATTTT. It translates to CASSFQQGTYQPQHF.

The chain links TRBV7-3 to TRBJ2-2, with D tentatively TRBD1 (5 bases). Germline V gene data show CDR1 as SGHTA and CDR2 as FQGTGA. CDR3 length: 14 amino acids. Trimming took off 4 bases at V and 6 bases at J, with 12 bases between the two ends. The CDR3 region has the DNA TGTGCCAGCAGCTCGTCCGTGGGGCCCGGGGAGCTGTTTTTT. This codes for CASSSSVGPGELFF.

This rearrangement joins TRBV21-1 to TRBJ2-3; the table's D call TRBD2 went unverified against the DNA. TRBV21-1 is a pseudogene. The CDR3 totals 19 residues. The CDR3 region has the DNA TGTGCCAGCAGCAAAGCAAGGGGACTAGCGGGGCCTAGCACAGATACGCAGTATTTT. Protein: CASSKARGLAGPSTDTQYF.

The V gene is TRBV27, the J gene TRBJ1-5, with TRBD1 matching 7 bases. Germline CDR1 reads MNHEY; CDR2 reads SMNVEV (reference sequence). With 4 bases clipped from V and 2 bases from J, the junction kept 14 bases outside the gene matches. This CDR3 has 18 residues. CDR3 bases: TGTGCCAGCAGTTCGGCCGGGACAGCTGGATATGGCAATCAGCCCCAGCATTTT. Its protein product is CASSSAGTAGYGNQPQHF.

The chain carries TRBV27 and TRBJ2-7; TRBD2 aligns across 11 bases. Germline V gene data show CDR1 as MNHEY and CDR2 as SMNVEV (reference sequence). The J segment lost 2 bases and the V segment lost 5 bases, leaving 5 bases of the junction unmatched. The CDR3 contains 15 residues. The CDR3 sequence: CASSPGTSGAYEQYF. CDR3 nucleotide sequence: TGTGCCAGCAGTCCCGGGACTAGCGGAGCCTACGAGCAGTACTTC.

CDR3 in amino acids: CASSGSRDNPYEQYF. The CDR3 region has the DNA TGTGCCAGCAGCGGATCCCGGGACAACCCCTACGAGCAGTACTTC. J is TRBJ2-7 and V is TRBV28; tentatively, D is TRBD1 (6 bases). This CDR3 has 15 residues. The germline V and J ends were trimmed by 6 bases and 2 bases, with 17 bases remaining between them. Germline V CDR1 and CDR2: MDHEN, SYDVKM.